What follows are 3 T cell receptor beta chains derived from one specimen sequenced in a study of CD8+CD57+ T cells in acquired aplastic anemia. Profiling of TCR beta VDJ combinations and CDR3 sequences used genomic DNA as template. Via MiXCR, TCRdb re-called the reads, giving one row per CDR3 protein. The repertoire consists of more than 200,000 distinct CDR3 sequences, with about half occurring once and the leading ten covering 15% to 20%. The patients chosen for sequencing had shown expansion of CD8+CD57+ cells (detected by flow cytometry). Sequences were obtained from sorted CD4+, CD8+, or CD8+CD57+ T cells (not recorded which) from PBMCs. The receptors shown here come from a human donor with aplastic anemia.

V is TRBV7-9 and J is TRBJ1-2; TRBD1 matches at 8 bases. This CDR3 has 16 residues. Unmatched junction bases numbered 11, after V lost 3 bases and J lost 5 bases. Germline values: CDR1 SEHNR, CDR2 FQNEAQ (reference sequence). The CDR3 loop reads CASSFGTGDAPYGYTF. CDR3 coding DNA: TGTGCCAGCAGCTTCGGGACAGGAGATGCCCCTTATGGCTACACCTTC.

This clonotype showed up just a few times. Just one base apart from a much larger clone, this may be a read error. The rearrangement joins TRBV2 to TRBJ1-2; 11 positions agree with TRBD1. Germline V gives CDR1 SNHLY, CDR2 FYNNEI. This CDR3 comprises 16 residues. The CDR3 DNA is TGTGCCAGCAGAGGACCGATCCTGGACAGGGGGCAGGGCTACGCCTTC. This translates into CASRGPILDRGQGYAF.

The chain couples TRBV24-1 to TRBJ1-2; possible D gene TRBD1, 5 bases. The CDR3 is made up of 14 amino acids. V dropped 7 bases and J dropped 2 bases, with 13 bases sitting between them. The V gene's germline CDR1 is KGHDR and CDR2 SFDVKD. The CDR3 region has the DNA TGTGCCACCAGGGACTCACGGGGCAACTATGGCTACACCTTC. Encoded protein: CATRDSRGNYGYTF.